These T cell receptor beta chains were read from a single sample in a study of early T cells in non-severe SARS-CoV-2 infection. TCRdb ran MiXCR on the 5' RACE reads and lists one entry per CDR3 protein. The sample has about 29,000 distinct CDR3 sequences; around 6% are singletons. The source material was whole blood. The receptors derive from an adult who was a healthcare worker with PCR-confirmed SARS-CoV-2 infection or an uninfected control (not recorded which). CDR3s include the opening cysteine and the closing phenylalanine or tryptophan. Fields, in order: J gene, clone size, D gene, V gene, CDR3 DNA, CDR3 protein. The D gene is left open where the match is weak. The size field is filled for only some rows; it gives once, few, many or a size class.

j_gene: TRBJ1-3; abundance: many; d_gene: .; v_gene: TRBV5-1; CDR3nt: TGCGCCAGCAGCTTGGTTCCCGTGAATCCTCTCTCTGGAAACACCATATATTTT; CDR3aa: CASSLVPVNPLSGNTIYF
j_gene: TRBJ2-5; abundance: .; d_gene: .; v_gene: TRBV7-3; CDR3nt: TGTGCCAGCAGTAAGGGGGTCCAAGAGACCCAGTACTTC; CDR3aa: CASSKGVQETQYF
j_gene: TRBJ2-3; abundance: many; d_gene: TRBD1; v_gene: TRBV29-1; CDR3nt: TGCAGCGTCCCTGGCGGGACAGGATACACTCGCACAGATACGCAGTATTTT; CDR3aa: CSVPGGTGYTRTDTQYF
j_gene: TRBJ2-7; abundance: many; d_gene: TRBD1; v_gene: TRBV6-6; CDR3nt: TGTGCCAGCAATACCGGGACAGGGTTGTACGAGCAGTACTTC; CDR3aa: CASNTGTGLYEQYF
j_gene: TRBJ2-2; abundance: .; d_gene: .; v_gene: TRBV12-3/TRBV12-4; CDR3nt: TGTGCCAGCAGTTTCCTGCGTGCTAGAGACACCGGGGAGCTGTTTTTT; CDR3aa: CASSFLRARDTGELFF
j_gene: TRBJ1-1; abundance: .; d_gene: .; v_gene: TRBV28; CDR3nt: TGTGCCAGCACAGACAGTACCATGAACACTGAAGCTTTCTTT; CDR3aa: CASTDSTMNTEAFF
j_gene: TRBJ2-5; abundance: .; d_gene: .; v_gene: TRBV7-2; CDR3nt: TGTGCCAGCAGCGCCCGACTCCTACAAGAGACCCAGTACTTC; CDR3aa: CASSARLLQETQYF
j_gene: TRBJ1-2; abundance: many; d_gene: .; v_gene: TRBV9; CDR3nt: TGTGCCAGCAGCCCTTCGCAGGGTGTGGTTTATGGCTACACCTTC; CDR3aa: CASSPSQGVVYGYTF
j_gene: TRBJ2-3; abundance: many; d_gene: TRBD1; v_gene: TRBV20-1; CDR3nt: TGCAGTGCTAGACCCCGGACAGGGGGCACAGATACGCAGTATTTT; CDR3aa: CSARPRTGGTDTQYF
j_gene: TRBJ2-4; abundance: few; d_gene: .; v_gene: TRBV27; CDR3nt: TGTGCCAGCGGGGCAGTCATTCAGTACTTC; CDR3aa: CASGAVIQYF
j_gene: TRBJ1-5; abundance: many; d_gene: .; v_gene: TRBV25-1; CDR3nt: TGTGCCAGCAGTGAAAGGCTTGAGTGGGGCAGCCGGCCACAGCATTTT; CDR3aa: CASSERLEWGSRPQHF
j_gene: TRBJ1-6; abundance: .; d_gene: .; v_gene: TRBV5-8; CDR3nt: TGTGCCAGCAGCTTGACGGCAGGTGGGGGATATAATTCACCCCTCCACTTT; CDR3aa: CASSLTAGGGYNSPLHF
j_gene: TRBJ2-7; abundance: few; d_gene: .; v_gene: TRBV27; CDR3nt: TGTGCCAGCAGGGGCACTTGGTCGGGAGAGCAACCTTACGAGCAGTACTTC; CDR3aa: CASRGTWSGEQPYEQYF